The 22 T cell receptor beta chains below come from one sample, sequenced in a study of blood T cells in healthy people across ages. For the second PCR, which ran for about 6 to 12 cycles, a sample-barcoded 5' primer and a J-beta primer mix were used. Using its own MiXCR run on the 5' RACE reads, TCRdb lists one record per CDR3 protein. The table includes around 870,000 distinct CDR3 sequences, more than 25% detected once. The sequenced material came from blood. The receptor source for this set is a woman older than 75 in good health.

The chain recombines TRBV15 with TRBJ1-4; D unclear. In germline, CDR1 is LNHNV, CDR2 YYDKDF (reference sequence). Trimming took off 10 bases at V and 6 bases at J, with 6 bases between the two ends. CDR3 length: 10 amino acids. CDR3 nucleotides: TGTGCCAGCGGCGATGAAAAACTGTTTTTT. Its translation is CASGDEKLFF.

This clonotype was observed many times. The gene calls are TRBV20-1 and TRBJ2-6; possible D gene TRBD2, 6 bases. In germline, CDR1 is DFQATT, CDR2 SNEGSKA (reference sequence). Trimming shortened V by 6 bases and J by 0 bases, and 18 bases separated the two germline ends. This CDR3 spans 17 amino acids. CDR3 loop: CSAKPGRRVSGANVLTF. CDR3 DNA sequence: TGCAGTGCCAAGCCGGGGAGGAGAGTCTCTGGGGCCAACGTCCTGACTTTC.

The genes are TRBV20-1 and TRBJ2-2; 13 bases are shared with TRBD2. The germline V gene has CDR1 DFQATT and CDR2 SNEGSKA (reference sequence). V trimming: 4 bases; J trimming: 7 bases; junction bases outside the gene matches: 18. The CDR3 length is 19 residues. CDR3 coding DNA: TGCAGTGCTATCAACCTCGGACTAGCGGGGGTTTCGGGGAACGGGGAGCTGTTTTTT. It translates to CSAINLGLAGVSGNGELFF.

At least ten counts were recorded for this clonotype. This chain connects TRBV20-1 to TRBJ2-7, with D unresolved. The CDR3 has 15 amino acids. Trimming took 2 bases from V and 2 from J, leaving 16 bases between them. Germline V gives CDR1 DFQATT, CDR2 SNEGSKA (reference sequence). The CDR3 nucleotides are TGCAGTGCTAGATCCGACTTATCCCTAGCCTACGAGCAGTACTTC. Its translation is CSARSDLSLAYEQYF.

The gene calls are TRBV5-1 and TRBJ2-1; 8 bases agree with TRBD2. CDR1 and CDR2 (germline): SGHRS, YFSETQ. V trimming: 0 bases; J trimming: 12 bases; junction bases outside the gene matches: 14. This CDR3 is 16 amino acids long. The DNA for the CDR3 is TGCGCCAGCAGCTTGGTCGGGACTAGTGGGGTCGATGGGCAGTTCTTC. This translates into CASSLVGTSGVDGQFF.

The chain has TRBV27 and TRBJ1-2; 9 nucleotides line up with TRBD1. This CDR3 is built from 15 residues. V dropped 6 bases and J dropped 5; count of bases not matched to a gene: 10. Germline loops: CDR1 MNHEY, CDR2 SMNVEV (reference sequence). CDR3 region: CASRYHRGQLYGYTF. The DNA for the CDR3 is TGTGCCAGCAGATACCACAGGGGGCAGTTGTATGGCTACACCTTC.

The chain employs TRBV11-1 and TRBJ1-6; 8 nucleotides agree with TRBD1. The CDR3 has 17 amino acids. V lost 5 bases to trimming and J lost 7 bases; unmatched junction nucleotides: 13. Germline V lookup: CDR1 SGHAT, CDR2 FQDESV (reference sequence). Written as DNA, the CDR3 is TGTGCCAGCAGCGCATCGGAGGACAGGGTGCCCAATTCACCCCTCCACTTT. This encodes CASSASEDRVPNSPLHF.

The chain combines TRBV11-2 with TRBJ2-5; a possible D gene is TRBD2 (6 bases). The CDR3 consists of 14 residues. The V and J ends lost 5 bases and 7 bases respectively, with 17 bases between them. CDR1 is SGHAT and CDR2 is FQNNGV in the germline V gene. The CDR3 DNA reads TGTGCCAGCAGCCGTTTCGGGGACTCTGTGACCCAGTACTTC. Translation gives CASSRFGDSVTQYF.

Concerning this clonotype: A junction boundary mismatches the germline segment, possibly from a read error. V gene TRBV20-1 combines with J gene TRBJ2-3; a weak D match, TRBD2 (5 bases). CDR1 is DFQATT, CDR2 SNEGSKA, per germline (reference sequence). The length of the CDR3 is 15 residues. The CDR3 DNA sequence: TGCAGTGCTAGAGATAACCGGGGAAGCACAAATACGCAGTATTTT. Translation gives CSARDNRGSTNTQYF.

This clonotype has a count of ten or more. V is TRBV7-9 and J is TRBJ1-1; D ambiguous. Germline-derived CDR1 and CDR2 are SEHNR and FQNEAQ (reference sequence). V was clipped by 0 bases and J by 2 bases, with 7 bases between them. This CDR3 region has 14 residues. The CDR3 DNA reads as TGTGCCAGCAGCTTAGCGTCTGTTAACACTGAAGCTTTCTTT. It is translated as CASSLASVNTEAFF.

The sample holds a few counts of this clonotype. Possible read error: a much larger clone is one base away. This sequence joins TRBV3-1 and TRBJ2-1, with 7 nucleotides matching TRBD2. This CDR3 is built from 14 residues. CDR1 is LGHDT, CDR2 YNNKEL, per germline (reference sequence). The V segment lost 8 bases and the J segment 0 bases; nucleotides outside the gene matches: 4. CDR3 sequence: CASEAGNSYNEQFF. CDR3 DNA sequence: TGTGCCAGCGAAGCGGGGAACTCCTACAATGAGCAGTTCTTC.

This clonotype was observed a few times. The genes are TRBV21-1 and TRBJ2-3; the D call in the table, TRBD2, was not verified against the DNA. TRBV21-1 represents a pseudogene. CDR3 length: 16 residues. CDR3 residues: CASSKRTSGGTDTQYF. DNA for the CDR3: TGTGCCAGCAGCAAGAGGACTAGCGGGGGCACAGATACGCAGTATTTT.

This clonotype occurred many times. The rearrangement joins TRBV11-2 to TRBJ2-7, with a tentative D call TRBD2 (7 bases). The CDR3 covers 14 residues. Looked up from germline, CDR1 is SGHAT and CDR2 is FQNNGV. Trimming shortened V by 7 bases and J by 6 bases, and 19 bases separated the two germline ends. The CDR3 spells CASTLGGGFSEQYF. CDR3 bases: TGTGCCAGCACTCTGGGGGGGGGCTTCTCCGAGCAGTACTTC.

This clonotype occurred many times. The chain links TRBV25-1 to TRBJ1-4; D not certain. The ends were cut back, 5 bases at V and 1 base at J, with 11 bases in the middle. Germline V gene lookup returns CDR1 MGHDK and CDR2 SYGVNS. The CDR3 has 15 residues. CDR3 nucleotides: TGTGCCAGCAGTAAAGACTGGATAACTAATGAAAAACTGTTTTTT. Its protein is CASSKDWITNEKLFF. Looking up the rest from reference TRBV25-1 and TRBJ1-4 gives the full variable domain: EADIYQTPRYLVIGTGKKITLECSQTMGHDKMYWYQQDPGMELHLIHYSYGVNSTEKGDLSSESTVSRIRTEHFPLTLESARPSHTSQYLCASSKDWITNEKLFFGSGTQLSVL.

A note on this clonotype: A much larger clone differs from this one at a single base, so this may be a read error. The gene calls are TRBV6-2 or TRBV6-3 and TRBJ2-5, with 10 nucleotides matching TRBD2. CDR1 and CDR2 from the germline V gene are MNHEY and SVGEGT. The ends lost 2 bases at V and 11 bases at J; junction bases unmatched: 14. The CDR3 runs to 16 residues. The CDR3 DNA follows: TGTGCCAGCAGTTACGAAGCGGGGGGGCTAAACAATGAGCAGTACTTC. Its translation: CASSYEAGGLNNEQYF.

This clonotype came up a few times. The rearrangement uses TRBV6-6 and TRBJ2-2, with a possible D match to TRBD1 (6 bases). Germline-derived CDR1 and CDR2 are MNHNY and SVGAGI (reference sequence). CDR3 length: 15 amino acids. The ends were cut back, 0 bases at V and 1 base at J, with 6 bases in the middle. CDR3 sequence (DNA): TGTGCCAGCAGTTACTCAGGGGGGAACACCGGGGAGCTGTTTTTT. Translated, it gives CASSYSGGNTGELFF.

At least ten counts were recorded for this clonotype. The chain is built from TRBV5-5 and TRBJ2-3, with 10 bases that match TRBD2. The CDR3 has 15 residues. Germline assignment: CDR1 SGHKS and CDR2 YYEKEE (reference sequence). The ends lost 4 bases at V and 8 bases at J; junction bases unmatched: 10. As DNA, the CDR3 is TGTGCCAGCAGCCTCATTGCTAGCGGGGGAGCTACGCAGTATTTT. This gives the protein CASSLIASGGATQYF.

Comment on this clonotype: This likely comes from a read error, as the CDR3 has no conserved phenylalanine or tryptophan at its end. V and J are TRBV20-1 and TRBJ1-5; TRBD1 agrees at 8 bases. Germline V gene lookup returns CDR1 DFQATT and CDR2 SNEGSKA (reference sequence). There are 13 residues in the CDR3. The CDR3 sequence: CRANGQGAQPQHV. DNA for the CDR3: TGCAGGGCTAATGGGCAGGGGGCTCAGCCCCAGCATGTT.

The chain employs TRBV7-2 and TRBJ2-7, with TRBD1 matching 9 bases. Germline V lookup: CDR1 SGHTA, CDR2 FQGNSA. The ends lost 4 bases at V and 2 bases at J; junction bases unmatched: 6. This CDR3 contains 15 residues. CDR3 sequence: CASSSAGQGAYEQYF. In DNA form, the CDR3 reads TGTGCCAGCAGCTCAGCGGGACAGGGAGCCTACGAGCAGTACTTC.

Turning to this clonotype: A much larger clonotype is one base distant, so this may be a read error. V and J are TRBV4-3 and TRBJ2-5; D is undetermined. CDR1 LGHNA and CDR2 YSLEER come from the germline V gene. This CDR3 is built from 13 residues. Between the trimmed V and J ends, which lost 1 base and 7 bases, there was a span of 10 bases. The chain's CDR3 is CASSQGYPGTQYF. CDR3 bases: TGCGCCAGCAGCCAAGGTTACCCCGGGACCCAGTACTTC.

The chain joins TRBV5-1 to TRBJ2-4; 7 nucleotides match TRBD1. Germline V CDR1 and CDR2: SGHRS, YFSETQ. Trimming cost V 0 bases and J 7 bases; bases outside gene matches: 10. The CDR3 covers 16 residues. CDR3 sequence (DNA): TGCGCCAGCAGCTTGGAAGAGACAGGGTATGGGAACATTCAGTACTTC. It is translated as CASSLEETGYGNIQYF. Full variable domain (missing parts from reference TRBV5-1 and TRBJ2-4): KAGVTQTPRYLIKTRGQQVTLSCSPISGHRSVSWYQQTPGQGLQFLFEYFSETQRNKGNFPGRFSGRQFSNSRSEMNVSTLELGDSALYLCASSLEETGYGNIQYFGAGTRLSVL.

This clonotype was detected ten times or more. V is TRBV28 and J is TRBJ2-5; 7 bases fit TRBD1. J gave up 5 bases and V 8 bases, and 14 bases lay outside the gene matches. The germline CDR1 and CDR2 sequences are MDHEN and SYDVKM. The CDR3 is 15 residues long. Written as DNA, the CDR3 is TGTGCCAGCTGGCCAGGGGACAGAACGGGGGAGACCCAGTACTTC. The encoded protein is CASWPGDRTGETQYF. The full variable domain, with the rest looked up from reference TRBV28 and TRBJ2-5, is DVKVTQSSRYLVKRTGEKVFLECVQDMDHENMFWYRQDPGLGLRLIYFSYDVKMKEKGDIPEGYSVSREKKERFSLILESASTNQTSMYLCASWPGDRTGETQYFGPGTRLLVL.